This TCR beta chain appears in the sequencing data of a study of blood T cell repertoires in COVID-19. On the study more broadly: The study drew acute and convalescent COVID-19 samples from the United States, Italy and Spain. Sample material is recorded as cDNA or gDNA derived from T cells, B-cell-depleted T cells, or PBMCs.

Some clones are missing from TCRdb's copy, which holds only in-frame ones; the method was immunoSEQ multiplex PCR. The top ten hold roughly 0.77% of the sample, which has about 170,000 clones, about 88% seen once. The specimen was PBMCs or T cells enriched from blood (not recorded which). This TCR came from a young woman who had recovered from COVID-19.

CDR3 sequence reads: CAIRQGGGSGANVLTF. The CDR3 DNA follows: TGTGCCATCCGACAGGGGGGCGGCTCTGGGGCCAACGTCCTGACTTTC. This chain links TRBV10-3 with TRBJ2-6; 9 nucleotides match TRBD1. This CDR3 has 16 residues. Germline CDR1 is ENHRY and CDR2 is SYGVKD. The trim removed 8 bases at V and 0 bases at J, leaving 5 bases unmatched.